This T cell receptor (beta chain) stems from a study of T cell repertoires and HLA-DP antigens. Study summary: Sorted CD137+CD4+ samples averaged about 0.2 ug DNA; pre-culture CD4+ samples, approximately 1,200 ng. The study's findings and limits: Total CD4+ responders were stimulated by HeLa antigen-presenting cells. No separate analysis of naive versus memory CD4+ cells was done.

Here immunoSEQ multiplex PCR was the method, and the copy in TCRdb shows in-frame clones only, minus some. The sample has 65,000 to 95,000 clones; about four fifths are singletons. This clone has only one observation. Its target is not known. The receptor was isolated from a man between 60 and 75 years old in good health and CMV-seronegative. The sequenced material came from CD4+ T cells from PBMCs.

CDR3 protein: CASSQDYYEKLFF. The DNA for the CDR3 is TGCGCCAGCAGCCAAGATTACTACGAAAAACTGTTTTTT. The rearrangement links TRBV4-3 to TRBJ1-4, with D unresolved. V was shortened by 0 bases and J by 8 bases, with 7 bases between the two germline ends. CDR1 is LGHNA and CDR2 is YSLEER in the germline V gene. The CDR3 loop spans 13 amino acids.